This record looks at one TCR beta chain sequence and its context. This sample was taken from a study of blood T cell repertoires in COVID-19. Looked up from germline, CDR1 is MNHEY and CDR2 is SVGAGI. The CDR3 totals 14 residues. The V segment lost 6 bases and the J segment 2 bases; nucleotides outside the gene matches: 5. In the study's own analysis: Nucleated cell counts were estimated from reference gene primer amplification. Produced via immunoSEQ multiplex PCR; TCRdb's table is partial and in-frame only. V, J and clone size are those of that table, while D and trimming were read from the DNA. The data show roughly 410,000 clones, 89% seen once.

The rearrangement joins TRBV6-5 to TRBJ2-7; 9 bases are shared with TRBD1. Sequenced: peripheral blood. This TCR was recovered from a man aged 40-50 years with acute or convalescent COVID-19. CDR3 in DNA: TGTGCCAGCAGGGGCGGGACAGGGCCCTACGAGCAGTACTTC. Translated: CASRGGTGPYEQYF.